The rows below give T cell receptor beta chains drawn from one sample of a study of CD8+CD57+ T cells in acquired aplastic anemia. TCRdb redid the calling of the reads with MiXCR, one entry per CDR3 protein. The sample includes 90,000 to 150,000 distinct CDR3 sequences, approximately 50% seen only once; the top ten take roughly 29%. The specimen was sorted CD4+, CD8+, or CD8+CD57+ T cells (not recorded which) from PBMCs. The receptors come from a human donor with aplastic anemia. CDR3s include the opening cysteine and the closing phenylalanine or tryptophan. D genes are given only for firm matches. The listing skips clone size in some rows; elsewhere it reads once, few, many or a size class.

>TRBJ2-4|TRBV11-2|TRBD1|NA
CASSLAGQGTINIQYF
TGTGCCAGCAGCTTAGCCGGACAGGGGACGATAAACATTCAGTACTTC
>TRBJ1-1|TRBV24-1|NA|NA
CATPLPWVPEAFF
TGTGCCACCCCCTTACCATGGGTGCCTGAAGCTTTCTTT
>TRBJ1-6|TRBV25-1|NA|NA
CASTKDSHPSSPLHF
TGTGCCAGCACAAAGGACAGCCACCCTAGTTCACCCCTCCACTTT
>TRBJ1-1|TRBV11-2|NA|few
CASSFGAENTEAFF
TGTGCCAGCAGCTTCGGGGCTGAGAACACTGAAGCTTTCTTT
>TRBJ2-3|TRBV9|NA|NA
CASSGEGDTQYF
TGTGCCAGCAGCGGAGAGGGGGATACGCAGTACTTT
>TRBJ2-5|TRBV2|TRBD1|NA
CATSEGTTGGVETQYF
TGTGCCACCAGTGAAGGTACGACAGGGGGCGTAGAGACCCAGTACTTC
>TRBJ2-3|TRBV7-8|NA|NA
CASSPFGSGPSRNEQYF
TGTGCCAGCAGCCCATTTGGGTCCGGGCCTAGTCGGAATGAGCAGTATTTT
>TRBJ1-6|TRBV9|NA|few
CAIRAANSPLHF
TGTGCCATACGGGCCGCTAATTCACCCCTCCACTTT
>TRBJ2-3|TRBV7-3|TRBD1|NA
CASSLGDRGPDTQYF
TGTGCCAGCAGCTTAGGGGACAGGGGGCCAGATACGCAGTATTTT
>TRBJ2-7|TRBV9|TRBD1|NA
CASSVAPDRARYEQYF
TGTGCCAGCAGCGTAGCGCCGGACAGGGCTCGCTACGAGCAGTACTTC
>TRBJ2-5|TRBV28|NA|NA
CASSPPPSLKTQYF
TGTGCCAGCAGTCCTCCACCGTCCTTAAAGACCCAGTACTTC
>TRBJ1-4|TRBV20-1|NA|few
CSADRLREKLFF
TGCAGTGCTGACAGGTTGCGAGAAAAACTGTTTTTT
>TRBJ2-1|TRBV24-1|NA|many
CATSDSDSWDDEQFF
TGTGCCACCAGTGACTCGGACTCCTGGGATGATGAGCAGTTCTTC
>TRBJ1-1|TRBV29-1|NA|once
CSVEGQTNTEAFF
TGCAGCGTTGAAGGACAGACGAACACTGAAGCTTTCTTT
>TRBJ2-3|TRBV5-1|NA|NA
CASSSVGADTQYF
TGCGCCAGCAGCTCGGTAGGGGCAGATACGCAGTATTTT
>TRBJ1-1|TRBV29-1|NA|NA
CSVEVNPEAFF
TGCAGCGTTGAAGTCAACCCGGAAGCTTTCTTT
>TRBJ2-7|TRBV20-1|TRBD2|few
CSARNGREYEQYF
TGCAGTGCCAGAAACGGGCGGGAGTACGAGCAGTACTTC
>TRBJ1-2|TRBV10-2|NA|once
CASRQVNYGYTF
TGCGCCAGCAGACAGGTTAACTATGGCTACACCTTC
>TRBJ2-7|TRBV5-1|NA|NA
CASSFNREGGYEQYF
TGCGCCAGCAGCTTCAACAGGGAGGGTGGTTACGAGCAGTACTTC
>TRBJ2-2|TRBV7-9|NA|many
CASSLWFREAAGELFF
TGTGCCAGCAGCTTATGGTTTCGAGAGGCGGCCGGGGAGCTGTTTTTT
>TRBJ2-5|TRBV2|NA|NA
CATSDVGNQETQYF
TGTGCCACCAGTGATGTGGGGAACCAAGAGACCCAGTACTTC
>TRBJ1-6|TRBV28|NA|few
CASSGGGVSPLHF
TGTGCCAGCAGTGGGGGGGGGGTTTCACCCCTCCACTTT
>TRBJ2-3|TRBV7-9|NA|NA
CASSFSGRTDTQYF
TGTGCCAGCAGCTTTTCCGGGCGCACAGATACGCAGTATTTT
>TRBJ2-7|TRBV13|TRBD1|many
CASSRRDRAGEQYF
TGTGCCAGCAGCCGCAGGGACAGGGCGGGAGAGCAGTACTTC
>TRBJ1-1|TRBV10-3|NA|many
CAIREGTGTEAFF
TGTGCCATCCGGGAGGGGACGGGGACTGAAGCTTTCTTT
>TRBJ2-7|TRBV6-1|NA|NA
CASRRESGEQYF
TGTGCCAGCAGAAGGGAATCCGGCGAGCAGTACTTC
>TRBJ2-1|TRBV24-1|TRBD1|NA
CATSDQGQGTQFF
TGTGCCACCAGTGACCAGGGACAGGGGACGCAGTTCTTC
>TRBJ2-7|TRBV20-1|TRBD1|NA
CSADPGQGLGYEQYF
TGCAGTGCTGATCCGGGACAGGGGCTTGGGTACGAGCAGTACTTC
>TRBJ1-5|TRBV10-2|NA|NA
CASSDGYSNQPQHF
TGCGCCAGCAGTGATGGTTATAGCAATCAGCCCCAGCATTTT
>TRBJ2-5|TRBV24-1|NA|few
CATSDLRETQYF
TGTGCCACCAGTGATTTGAGAGAGACCCAGTACTTC
>TRBJ2-3|TRBV9|TRBD2|NA
CASSVLASGGGTDTQYF
TGTGCCAGCAGCGTTCTTGCTAGCGGGGGGGGGACAGATACGCAGTATTTT
>TRBJ1-1|TRBV10-3|NA|NA
CAISPAVTNTEAFF
TGTGCCATCAGTCCCGCCGTAACGAACACTGAAGCTTTCTTT
>TRBJ1-1|TRBV7-2|NA|many
CASSPAGGYTEAFF
TGTGCCAGCAGCCCAGCTGGGGGATACACTGAAGCTTTCTTT
>TRBJ1-1|TRBV2|NA|NA
CASSEQGGTEAFF
TGTGCCAGCAGTGAGCAGGGAGGAACCGAGGCTTTCTTT
>TRBJ1-1|TRBV19|TRBD1|NA
CASTSTGGMTEAFF
TGTGCCAGTACCTCAACAGGGGGAATGACTGAAGCTTTCTTT
>TRBJ1-3|TRBV2|NA|many
CASSEWGSGNTIYF
TGTGCCAGCAGTGAATGGGGTTCCGGAAACACCATATATTTT
>TRBJ2-5|TRBV20-1|TRBD2|NA
CSARGGLNQETQYF
TGCAGTGCTAGAGGGGGACTAAACCAAGAGACCCAGTACTTC
>TRBJ2-7|TRBV11-1|TRBD1|NA
CASSLAGQGALREQYF
TGTGCCAGCAGCTTAGCGGGACAGGGGGCATTGAGGGAGCAGTACTTC
>TRBJ2-7|TRBV11-1|NA|once
CASSKGKSRSSYEQYF
TGTGCCAGCAGCAAGGGGAAGAGTCGGAGCTCCTACGAGCAGTACTTC
>TRBJ2-1|TRBV24-1|NA|NA
CATSDLTGVYNEQFF
TGTGCCACCAGTGATTTGACGGGGGTCTACAATGAGCAGTTCTTC
>TRBJ2-1|TRBV25-1|TRBD2|NA
CASSPLRREGDNEQFF
TGTGCCAGCAGTCCCCTCAGGCGGGAGGGGGACAATGAGCAGTTCTTC
>TRBJ2-7|TRBV11-2|TRBD2|NA
CASSLGAGGSSSYEQYF
TGTGCCAGCAGCTTAGGGGCGGGAGGTTCAAGCTCCTACGAGCAGTACTTC
>TRBJ2-1|TRBV7-6|TRBD2|many
CASSLASGGSTIIRDNEQFF
TGTGCCAGCAGCTTAGCTAGCGGGGGATCTACAATTATAAGAGACAATGAGCAGTTCTTC
>TRBJ1-3|TRBV20-1|NA|NA
CSGGASGNTIYF
TGCAGCGGAGGGGCTTCTGGAAACACCATATATTTT
>TRBJ2-6|TRBV29-1|NA|NA
CSVGLSSGANVLTF
TGCAGCGTTGGGTTAAGCTCTGGGGCCAACGTCCTGACTTTC